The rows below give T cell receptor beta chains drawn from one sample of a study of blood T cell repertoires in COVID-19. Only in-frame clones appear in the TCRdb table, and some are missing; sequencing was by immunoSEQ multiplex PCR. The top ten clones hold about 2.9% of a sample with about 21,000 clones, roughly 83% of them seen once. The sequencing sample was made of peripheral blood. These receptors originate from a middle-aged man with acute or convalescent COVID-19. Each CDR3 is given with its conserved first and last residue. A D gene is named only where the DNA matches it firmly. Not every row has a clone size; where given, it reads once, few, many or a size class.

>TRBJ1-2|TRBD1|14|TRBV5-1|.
CASKEGTGVYGYTF
TGCGCCAGCAAGGAAGGGACAGGGGTATATGGCTACACCTTC
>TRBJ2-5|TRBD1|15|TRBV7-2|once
CASSPDRGYQETQYF
TGTGCCAGCAGCCCCGACAGGGGATACCAAGAGACCCAGTACTTC
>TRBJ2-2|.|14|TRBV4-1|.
CASSQEDYTGELFF
TGCGCCAGCAGCCAAGAGGACTACACCGGGGAGCTGTTTTTT
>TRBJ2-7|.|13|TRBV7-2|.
CASSSSGSYEQYF
TGTGCCAGCAGCTCCAGCGGGTCCTACGAGCAGTACTTC
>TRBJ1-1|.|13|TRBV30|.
CAWRNQGNTEAFF
TGTGCCTGGAGGAATCAGGGGAACACTGAAGCTTTCTTT
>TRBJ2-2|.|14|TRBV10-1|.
CASRETRNTGELFF
TGCGCCAGCAGGGAGACACGGAACACCGGGGAGCTGTTTTTT
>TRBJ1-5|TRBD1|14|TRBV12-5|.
CASGPGQGNQPQHF
TGTGCTAGTGGACCGGGACAGGGCAATCAGCCCCAGCATTTT
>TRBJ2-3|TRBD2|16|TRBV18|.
CASSERTSGGAGTQYF
TGTGCCAGCTCGGAACGGACTAGCGGGGGGGCAGGTACGCAGTATTTT
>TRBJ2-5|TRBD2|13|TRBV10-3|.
CAISAGLAETQYF
TGTGCCATCAGCGCGGGACTAGCTGAGACCCAGTACTTC
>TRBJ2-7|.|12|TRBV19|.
CASSPGHDEQYF
TGTGCCAGTAGTCCCGGACACGACGAGCAGTACTTC
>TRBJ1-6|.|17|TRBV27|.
CASSLAGPRGSNSPLHF
TGTGCCAGCAGTTTAGCCGGGCCCAGGGGTTCCAATTCACCCCTCCACTTT
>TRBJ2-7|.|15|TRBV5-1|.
CASSSGGTASYEQYF
TGCGCCAGCAGCTCGGGAGGGACAGCTTCCTACGAGCAGTACTTC
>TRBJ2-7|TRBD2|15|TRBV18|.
CASSPASGNSYEQYF
TGTGCCAGCTCACCAGCTAGCGGCAACTCCTACGAGCAGTACTTC
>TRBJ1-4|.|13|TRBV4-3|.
CASSQDFQEKLFF
TGCGCCAGCAGCCAAGATTTTCAGGAAAAACTGTTTTTT
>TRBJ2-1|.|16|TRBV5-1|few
CASSNYRAGANNEQFF
TGCGCCAGCAGCAACTACAGGGCGGGGGCAAACAATGAGCAGTTCTTC
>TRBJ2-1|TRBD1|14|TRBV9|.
CASSRDSVLNEQFF
TGTGCCAGCAGCCGGGACAGCGTACTCAATGAGCAGTTCTTC
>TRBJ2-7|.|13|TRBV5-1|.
CASSFFPSYEQYF
TGCGCCAGCAGCTTTTTTCCGTCCTACGAGCAGTACTTC
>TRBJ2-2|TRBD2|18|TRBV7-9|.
CASESGLAGVANTGELFF
TGTGCCAGCGAATCGGGACTAGCGGGAGTCGCGAACACCGGGGAGCTGTTTTTT
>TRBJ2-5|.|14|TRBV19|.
CASSIDPARGTQYF
TGTGCCAGTAGTATAGACCCTGCCCGGGGTACCCAGTACTTC
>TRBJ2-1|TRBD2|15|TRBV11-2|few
CASSARLAEYNEQFF
TGTGCCAGCAGCGCCAGACTAGCGGAATACAATGAGCAGTTCTTC
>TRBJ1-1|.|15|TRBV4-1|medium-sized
CASSHQQGLNTEAFF
TGCGCCAGCAGCCACCAACAGGGTCTGAACACTGAAGCTTTCTTT
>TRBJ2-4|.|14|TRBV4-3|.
CASSQDPGDVIQYF
TGCGCCAGCAGCCAAGATCCAGGGGACGTCATTCAGTACTTC
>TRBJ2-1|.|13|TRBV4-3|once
CASSQEQDLQQFF
TGCGCCAGCAGCCAAGAACAGGACCTCCAGCAGTTCTTC
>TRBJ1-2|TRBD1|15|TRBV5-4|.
CASSQKRTGDYGYTF
TGTGCCAGCAGCCAAAAAAGGACAGGGGACTATGGCTACACCTTC
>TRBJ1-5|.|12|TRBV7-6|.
CASSPAGQPQHF
TGTGCCAGCAGCCCCGCGGGTCAGCCCCAGCATTTT
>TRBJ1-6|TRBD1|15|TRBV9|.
CASSGTGTENSPLHF
TGTGCCAGCAGCGGCACAGGGACAGAGAATTCACCCCTCCACTTT
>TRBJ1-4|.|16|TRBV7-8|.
CASSPLGRGANEKLFF
TGTGCCAGCAGCCCATTGGGGAGGGGGGCTAATGAAAAACTGTTTTTT
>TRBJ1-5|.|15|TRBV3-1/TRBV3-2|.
CASSPTKGSNQPQHF
TGTGCCAGCAGCCCGACGAAGGGGAGCAATCAGCCCCAGCATTTT
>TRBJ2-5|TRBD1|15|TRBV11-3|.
CASSRSLDREETQYF
TGTGCCAGCAGCCGCTCTCTCGACAGGGAAGAGACCCAGTACTTC
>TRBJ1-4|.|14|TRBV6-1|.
CASSELQTTEKLFF
TGTGCCAGCAGTGAACTACAGACGACTGAAAAACTGTTTTTT
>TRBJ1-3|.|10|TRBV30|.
CAWGSLTIYF
TGTGCCTGGGGTAGCCTCACCATATATTTT
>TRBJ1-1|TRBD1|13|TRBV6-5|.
CASIWTGNTEAFF
TGTGCCAGCATATGGACAGGGAACACTGAAGCTTTCTTT
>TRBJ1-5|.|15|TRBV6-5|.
CASSYSSYSNQPQHF
TGTGCCAGCAGTTACTCCAGTTATAGCAATCAGCCCCAGCATTTT
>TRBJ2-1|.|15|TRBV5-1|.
CASSLGARDYNEQFF
TGCGCCAGCAGCTTGGGGGCCAGGGACTACAATGAGCAGTTCTTC
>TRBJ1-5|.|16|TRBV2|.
CASTQGLGARNQPQHF
TGTGCCAGCACCCAAGGGTTGGGGGCGCGTAATCAGCCCCAGCATTTT
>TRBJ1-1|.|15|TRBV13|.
CASSRQRQSNTEAFF
TGTGCCAGCAGCCGACAGCGTCAATCGAACACTGAAGCTTTCTTT
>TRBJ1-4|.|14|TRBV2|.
CASGGTATNEKLFF
TGTGCCAGCGGAGGGACGGCAACTAATGAAAAACTGTTTTTT
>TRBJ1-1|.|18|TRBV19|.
CASSTQSHRNLFWTEAFF
TGTGCCAGTAGTACCCAATCGCACAGGAACCTATTTTGGACTGAAGCTTTCTTT
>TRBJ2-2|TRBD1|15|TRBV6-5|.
CASRSGTGPTGELFF
TGTGCCAGCAGATCAGGGACAGGGCCCACCGGGGAGCTGTTTTTT
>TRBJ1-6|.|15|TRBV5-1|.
CASSLALGRNSPLHF
TGCGCCAGCAGCTTGGCGCTGGGCCGTAATTCACCCCTCCACTTT
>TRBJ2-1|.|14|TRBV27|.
CASTQGHSPHEQFF
TGTGCCAGCACGCAGGGGCACTCCCCTCATGAGCAGTTCTTC
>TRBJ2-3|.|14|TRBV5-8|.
CASSLDRAVDTQYF
TGTGCCAGCAGCTTGGACAGGGCGGTGGATACGCAGTATTTT
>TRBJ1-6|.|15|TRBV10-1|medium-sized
CASSESRTENSPLHF
TGCGCCAGCAGTGAGTCCCGGACAGAGAATTCACCCCTCCACTTT
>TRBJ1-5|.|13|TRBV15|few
CATSRVGGQPQHF
TGTGCCACCAGCAGGGTCGGGGGTCAGCCCCAGCATTTT
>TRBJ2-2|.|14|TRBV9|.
CASSVHQITGELFF
TGTGCCAGCAGCGTACACCAGATCACCGGGGAGCTGTTTTTT
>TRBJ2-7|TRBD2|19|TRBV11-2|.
CASSLRLSGTSSAAGEQYF
TGTGCCAGCAGCTTACGATTATCCGGGACTAGCTCCGCCGCGGGGGAGCAGTACTTC
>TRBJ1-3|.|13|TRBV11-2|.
CASSFQTPGTIYF
TGTGCCAGCAGCTTTCAAACCCCCGGGACCATATATTTT
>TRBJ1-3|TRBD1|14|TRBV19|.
CASSPRTGWDTIYF
TGTGCCAGTAGCCCTCGGACAGGCTGGGACACCATATATTTT
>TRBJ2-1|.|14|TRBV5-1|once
CASSLGQSYNEQFF
TGCGCCAGCAGCTTGGGGCAGTCGTACAATGAGCAGTTCTTC
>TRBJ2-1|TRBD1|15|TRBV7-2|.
CASSPGQGAGNEQFF
TGTGCCAGCAGCCCCGGACAGGGGGCGGGCAATGAGCAGTTCTTC
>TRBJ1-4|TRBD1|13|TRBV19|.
CASSITLVDRVIF
TGTGCCAGTAGTATTACGCTTGTGGACAGGGTAATTTTT
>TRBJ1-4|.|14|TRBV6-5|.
CASSRGRNNEKLFF
TGTGCCAGCAGTAGGGGCAGAAATAATGAAAAACTGTTTTTT
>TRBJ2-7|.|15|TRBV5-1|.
CASSPRTDSSYEQYF
TGCGCCAGCAGCCCCCGGACAGATTCTTCCTACGAGCAGTACTTC